The present entry profiles one T cell receptor beta chain with its context. Antigen: not known. The sample belongs to a study of siplizumab effects on memory and regulatory T cells. Study-wide findings and caveats: Contribution to the alloresponse seemed major for naive T cells, which also seemed more diverse than memory cells. A mean of approximately 69% of mappable alloreactive CD4+ clones were Treg-derived with siplizumab, compared with around 26% in controls.

The data were produced by immunoSEQ multiplex PCR, yet TCRdb's version contains in-frame clones alone and is incomplete. This table holds 90,000 to 120,000 clones, approximately 91% found once. The V gene end was trimmed by 3 bases and the J gene end by 3 bases; junction bases not matched to a gene: 8. The CDR3 extends over 16 amino acids. Per germline, CDR1 SGHDN and CDR2 FVKESK. The source material was CD4+ T cells sorted from blood. This TCR was recovered from a human donor in good health. Some clones in this sample may be carry-over from other donors' samples. The V and J genes are TRBV14 and TRBJ1-1; TRBD1 agrees at 9 bases. The CDR3 protein is CASSHRDRVWHTEAFF. In DNA form, the CDR3 reads TGTGCCAGCAGCCACCGGGACAGGGTGTGGCACACTGAAGCTTTCTTT.